This entry describes one T cell receptor beta chain. Its antigen remains undetermined. No base qualities exist here, and no much larger clone lies one base off it. Patients with autoimmune disease history or receiving systemic immunosuppression were excluded from the trial. Peripheral blood for TCR sequencing was drawn from every dose cohort at baseline, at cycle 4 day 1 and at cycle 7 day 1. The samples were taken from a phase I, first-in-human, multicenter, open-label dose-escalation trial of ivuxolimab. Adults with locally advanced or metastatic head and neck squamous cell, hepatocellular, melanoma or renal cell carcinoma were enrolled in the trial. Before TCR sequencing, CD4+ T cells and CD8+ T cells were sorted from peripheral blood as separate populations. The data stem from a study of OX40 agonist ivuxolimab in advanced cancers. The study in broad terms: Ivuxolimab was a fully human IgG2 agonistic monoclonal antibody targeting the costimulatory receptor OX40 (CD134). Intravenous ivuxolimab was administered to patients every 2 weeks at six dose levels: 0.01, 0.1, 0.3, 1.5, 3 and 10 mg/kg. Of the roughly 50 dose-escalation patients, hepatocellular carcinoma was present in around 20, melanoma in approximately 15, renal cell carcinoma in 9 and head and neck cancer in 9. The dose-escalation cohort was about 87% male with a mean age of approximately 59 years, ranging from about 23 to 85. Prior anti-PD-1, anti-PD-L1 or anti-CTLA-4 therapy was permitted, and approximately 40% of dose-escalation patients had received checkpoint inhibitors. Partial responses occurred in three dose-escalation patients: two with cutaneous melanoma and one with hepatocellular carcinoma. Peripheral TCRbeta sequencing aimed to test whether ivuxolimab altered TCR sequence diversity and caused clonal T-cell expansion. The monotherapy dose-escalation portion (N = 52 patients) of the phase I ivuxolimab trial is reported in the paper.

The CDR3, cysteine through phenylalanine, is 13 amino acids long. CDR3 DNA only is kept here, 39 bases in frame from base 1. The germline V gene (reference sequence) supplies CDR1 SEHNR and CDR2 FQNEAQ. Cut back by 2 bases and 5 bases, the V and J ends lie 8 bases apart. General findings and caveats noted by the study authors: After ivuxolimab, more expanded clones were found on average in CD8+ T cells than in CD4+ T cells. Low levels of normalized T-cell clonal expansion were also seen in some patients who did not respond. The antigen specificity of the peripheral T cells that underwent clonal expansion was not determined. In the 0.1-3.0 mg/kg groups, partial responders were among the patients with the lowest normalized peripheral clonal expansion, particularly in CD8+ T cells. Clonal expansion of both CD4+ and CD8+ blood T cells was observed from baseline to week 6 at doses 0.1 to 3.0 mg/kg.

Genomic DNA was extracted from sorted cells for sequencing of the TCRbeta CDR3 region. The immunoSEQ Assay was used for sequencing of TCRbeta CDR3 regions. What TCRdb holds here is the immuneACCESS table cut down to in-frame rearrangements. Part of the clones is not present; checked against another copy, under half of the missing clones reflect an unresolved V gene, and the others are unexplained. Counted in this sample were fewer than 4,000 clones; 80% to 95% of them appeared once. The ten largest clones represent 1.5% to 2% of the sample. This receptor was taken from an adult with an advanced solid tumor such as melanoma, head and neck, liver or kidney cancer. The source material was CD4+ or CD8+ T cells sorted from blood, sampled in a trial of the OX40 agonist ivuxolimab. This chain is built from TRBV7-9 and TRBJ2-3, with no reliable assignment of the D segment. The nucleotide sequence reads TGTGCCAGCAGCTTATTGCGGCAAGATACGCAGTATTTT. This codes for CASSLLRQDTQYF.